The rows below give T cell receptor beta chains drawn from one sample of a study of T cell responses to AZD1222 COVID-19 vaccine. Sequencing used immunoSEQ multiplex PCR; TCRdb keeps in-frame clones, though not all of them. The table lists over 85,000 clones, more than 80% of them singletons, with 9.5% to 15% in the top ten. The sequencing used peripheral blood, collected on day 0 of AZD1222 vaccination. These receptors all come from an adult in good health. Both conserved end residues are part of each CDR3. Each record gives: CDR3 length, V gene, J gene, clone size, D gene, CDR3 DNA, CDR3 protein. A D gene is named only where the DNA matches it firmly. Some rows mark clone size as missing; the rest say once, few, many or name a class of expanded clone.

15	TRBV6-5	TRBJ1-2	-	-	TGTGCCAGCAGCAGAACAGGGACTTTTGGCTATGGCTACACCTTC	CASSRTGTFGYGYTF
14	TRBV28	TRBJ1-4	once	TRBD1	TGTGCCAGCAGTCGACAGGGGGGTTGGGTAAAACTGTTTTTT	CASSRQGGWVKLFF
13	TRBV6-5	TRBJ2-7	-	-	TGTGCCAGCATGTGGAGCGGGTCGGACGAGCAGTACTTC	CASMWSGSDEQYF
13	TRBV10-3	TRBJ1-2	-	TRBD1	TGTGCCATCGCGAGCGGGACAGGGGTTGGCTACACCTTC	CAIASGTGVGYTF
17	TRBV6-2/TRBV6-3	TRBJ2-1	-	-	TGTGCCAGCAGTTTCGTCGCCGGGACCCTGAAGGAGAATGAGCAGTTCTTC	CASSFVAGTLKENEQFF
15	TRBV24-1	TRBJ1-2	-	-	TGTGCCACCAGTGATCCCAGGATAGAGAACTATGGCTACACCTTC	CATSDPRIENYGYTF
17	TRBV9	TRBJ2-5	-	TRBD2	TGTGCCAGCAGCATGGGACTAGCGGGGGAGTACCAAGAGACCCAGTACTTC	CASSMGLAGEYQETQYF
16	TRBV7-8	TRBJ2-1	-	-	TGTGCCAGCATCCCGGGCGCGGCCCGGGGCATAATGGAGCAGTTCTTC	CASIPGAARGIMEQFF
13	TRBV18	TRBJ1-1	-	TRBD1	TGTGCCAGCTCAACGACAGGGGACACTGAAGCTTTCTTT	CASSTTGDTEAFF
16	TRBV10-3	TRBJ1-6	-	-	TGTGCCATCAGTGAAGGACGCGGAGATCTAAATTCACCCCTCCACTTT	CAISEGRGDLNSPLHF
11	TRBV9	TRBJ2-7	once	-	TGTGCCAGCGGCGGCGCTTACGGGCAGTACTTC	CASGGAYGQYF
12	TRBV2	TRBJ1-1	-	-	TGTGCCAGCGGTTCGGTGAACACTGAAGCTTTCTTT	CASGSVNTEAFF
17	TRBV11-2	TRBJ2-3	once	TRBD1	TGTGCCAGCAGCTTAGACGGGCGGGACAGGGGCGAAGATACGCAGTATTTT	CASSLDGRDRGEDTQYF
11	TRBV5-4	TRBJ2-2	-	-	TGTGCCAGCAGCTTGGCCGGGGAGCTGTTTTTT	CASSLAGELFF
18	TRBV25-1	TRBJ1-1	-	TRBD1	TGTGCCAGCAGTTCAATCCCCAGGGACAGGGAGGGTGGCACTGAAGCTTTCTTT	CASSSIPRDREGGTEAFF
15	TRBV27	TRBJ2-7	-	-	TGTGCCAGCGGCAGACCTAAGGGGGGGACCTACGAGCAGTACTTC	CASGRPKGGTYEQYF
13	TRBV30	TRBJ1-5	-	-	TGTGCCTGGAGTTCACATAGCAATCAGCCCCAGCATTTT	CAWSSHSNQPQHF
14	TRBV7-9	TRBJ1-2	-	TRBD1	TGTGCCAGCAGCAAGGGACAGGGTCTCTATGGCTACACCTTC	CASSKGQGLYGYTF
11	TRBV7-2	TRBJ2-1	-	-	TGTGCCAGCAGCCCGCACAATGAGCAGTTCTTC	CASSPHNEQFF
16	TRBV3-1/TRBV3-2	TRBJ1-4	-	-	TGTGCCAGCAGCCGCCGAACAGGGCCAACCAATGAAAAACTGTTTTTT	CASSRRTGPTNEKLFF
18	TRBV5-8	TRBJ2-6	-	TRBD1	TGTGCCAGCAGCGTACTCCGGGACAGCGTTTCTGGGGCCAACGTCCTGACTTTC	CASSVLRDSVSGANVLTF
15	TRBV6-1	TRBJ2-7	once	-	TGTGCCAGCAGTGAATCGTCGTACAGCTATTACGAGCAGTACTTC	CASSESSYSYYEQYF
11	TRBV12-5	TRBJ2-5	-	-	TGTGCTAGTGGTTCCACGGAGACCCAGTACTTC	CASGSTETQYF
16	TRBV4-1	TRBJ1-3	few	-	TGCGCCAGCAGCCAAGAGAGGCTCGTCTCTGGAAACACCATATATTTT	CASSQERLVSGNTIYF
15	TRBV3-1/TRBV3-2	TRBJ2-7	-	TRBD1	TGTGCCAGCAGCCACGACAGGGGAGTTTTCAACGAGCAGTACTTC	CASSHDRGVFNEQYF
15	TRBV2	TRBJ1-4	-	-	TGTGCCAGCAGTGAAGGCAGGACGGCTAATGAAAAACTGTTTTTT	CASSEGRTANEKLFF
15	TRBV6-5	TRBJ1-2	-	TRBD1	TGTGCCAGCACCCCGGGGTGGACAGGGGTGTATGGCTACACCTTC	CASTPGWTGVYGYTF